The clone carrying this T cell receptor beta chain has only a few counts. Its matching antigen is unknown. This CDR3 comprises 14 residues. Trimming stripped 6 bases from V and 1 base from J, with 12 bases between. Germline CDR1 KGHSH, CDR2 LQKENI. The data were taken from a study of T cells after yellow fever vaccination. Study-wide points: FACS-sorted repertoires could contain abundant clonotypes contaminating from the bulk population. Booster samples showed a return of most primary-vaccination clones (approximately 95% CD4, approximately 88% CD8).

TCR cDNA was made by 5'RACE template switching, adding a universal primer site and UMIs. TCRdb reprocessed the 5' RACE reads via MiXCR and lists one record per CDR3 protein. The sample gives about 320,000 distinct CDR3 sequences, around 6.8% of which show up once; about 18% is in the top ten. The TCR sequence derives from a young man who received the YFV17D yellow fever vaccine. The sample in question was PBMCs, obtained about 49 days after the first yellow fever vaccination. V usage is TRBV18 and J usage is TRBJ1-2, with D possibly being TRBD1 (5 bases). The CDR3 reads CASSAGPINYGYTF. The CDR3 DNA sequence: TGTGCCAGCTCGGCGGGACCGATTAACTATGGCTACACCTTC.